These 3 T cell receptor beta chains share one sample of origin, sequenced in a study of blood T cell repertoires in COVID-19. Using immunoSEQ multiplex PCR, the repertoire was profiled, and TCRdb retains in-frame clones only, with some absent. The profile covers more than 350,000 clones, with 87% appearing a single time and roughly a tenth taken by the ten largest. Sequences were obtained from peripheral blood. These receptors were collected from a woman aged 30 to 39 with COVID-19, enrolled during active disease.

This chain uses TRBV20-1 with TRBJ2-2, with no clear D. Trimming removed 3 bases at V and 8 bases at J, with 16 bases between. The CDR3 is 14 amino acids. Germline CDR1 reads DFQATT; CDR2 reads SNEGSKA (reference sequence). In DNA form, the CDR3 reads TGCAGTGCTAGTGTGATAACCTTGAGGGGGGAGCTGTTTTTT. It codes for CSASVITLRGELFF.

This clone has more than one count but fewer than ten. The CDR3 sequence: CASSPGTAGNTEAFF. DNA of the CDR3: TGTGCCAGCAGTCCCGGGACGGCGGGAAACACTGAAGCTTTCTTT. This sequence joins TRBV28 and TRBJ1-1; TRBD1 might be the D (5 bases). The CDR3 runs to 15 residues. The V end was cut by 5 bases, the J end by 2 bases, with 15 bases between. Germline CDR1 is MDHEN and CDR2 is SYDVKM.

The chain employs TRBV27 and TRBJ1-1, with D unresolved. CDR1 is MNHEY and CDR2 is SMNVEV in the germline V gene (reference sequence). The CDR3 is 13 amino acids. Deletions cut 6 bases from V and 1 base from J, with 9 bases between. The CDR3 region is CASRRPGNTEAFF. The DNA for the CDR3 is TGTGCCAGCAGACGACCGGGGAACACTGAAGCTTTCTTT.